These T cell receptor beta chains were read from a single sample in a study of CD8+ T cells in alopecia areata. This table comes from immunoSEQ multiplex PCR, and its TCRdb copy is limited to in-frame clones, with some not included. Counted here are about 190,000 clones, over 55% occurring once; the ten biggest clones make up just over 1%. The input for sequencing was CD4+ T cells sorted from blood, taken at week 24, from a patient treated with tofacitinib. These receptors all come from a human donor with alopecia areata. CDR3s include the opening cysteine and the closing phenylalanine or tryptophan. Rows give clone size only sometimes, using once, few, many, or a class for an expanded clone.

>once|TRBV15
CAASRDRERDTQYF
>-|TRBV30
CAWSADRGLPNSYGYTF
>-|TRBV15
CATSRDRGRGWPQHF
>-|TRBV7-9
CASSLVQGEYTEAFF
>few|TRBV29-1
CSVAIGWNSPLHF
>few|TRBV5-6
CASSSYRARELFF
>-|TRBV14
CASSLITPLWEEQETQYF
>-|TRBV7-2
CASSLGDRGLNEQFF
>-|TRBV25-1
CASSDRNQGYYGYTF
>-|TRBV7-3
CASRGPGANVLTF
>few|TRBV7-9
CASSTGLRNSGTQYF
>-|TRBV25-1
CASRKSGTALRAFF
>-|TRBV7-2
CASSPGVGRDEGDTQYF
>once|TRBV30
CAWSLREYYGYTF
>-|TRBV11-2
CASSLGILAGGPDTQYF
>-|TRBV4-1
CASSHTFSRTGNNSPLHF
>-|TRBV29-1
CSVEDGSFEAFF
>-|TRBV30
CAWSVQGPGANVLTF
>-|TRBV19
CASSTGPSTNEKLFF
>few|TRBV7-2
CASSSMFGNQPQHF
>-|TRBV25-1
CASSDQGFYGYTF
>-|TRBV5-1
CASSLGQESYEQYF
>-|TRBV29-1
CSVYDRAYGYTF
>-|TRBV30
CAWSVGVSRDNPTF
>few|TRBV10-3
CAIRDRSDTQYF
>-|TRBV28
CASRTGGSSNQPQHF
>-|TRBV9
CASSGDSINYGYTF
>-|TRBV29-1
CSVEGSRYGYTF
>-|TRBV2
CASIANTEAFF
>-|TRBV20-1
CSASRADTQYF
>-|TRBV30
CACSSGINQPQHF
>-|TRBV27
CASSFLENLEQYF
>-|TRBV5-1
CASSLVPGSYEQYF
>-|TRBV29-1
CSVGSNTGELFF
>once|TRBV30
CAWGRNNEQFF
>-|TRBV29-1
CSVHGVGWDTQYF
>-|TRBV7-6
CASSSNRDGDIQYF
>many|TRBV29-1
CSVEELGNEQFF
>few|TRBV7-3
CATQDSYTGELFF
>-|TRBV29-1
CSVRDRGYGYTF
>few|TRBV5-6
CASSWRLAGMYEQYF
>-|TRBV7-2
CASSSGTLNTGELFF
>-|TRBV30
CAWDRGYYGYTF
>-|TRBV14
CASSQRRPSGNSPLHF
>few|TRBV4-3
CASSQDIKESSYNSPLHF
>few|TRBV5-6
CASSLPRVPQYF
>-|TRBV29-1
CSGTENYEQYF
>-|TRBV15
CATSNRAGANVLTF
>few|TRBV5-6
CASSRDLNSPLHF
>-|TRBV23-1
CASSQSRQMNTEAFF
>-|TRBV4-3
CASSLSSPGNYGYTF
>-|TRBV14
CASSPGVVTAFF
>-|TRBV5-1
CASSFNDEDGYTF
>many|TRBV4-3
CASSQDQGYGYEQYF
>once|TRBV25-1
CASSGGTGGFVYGYTF